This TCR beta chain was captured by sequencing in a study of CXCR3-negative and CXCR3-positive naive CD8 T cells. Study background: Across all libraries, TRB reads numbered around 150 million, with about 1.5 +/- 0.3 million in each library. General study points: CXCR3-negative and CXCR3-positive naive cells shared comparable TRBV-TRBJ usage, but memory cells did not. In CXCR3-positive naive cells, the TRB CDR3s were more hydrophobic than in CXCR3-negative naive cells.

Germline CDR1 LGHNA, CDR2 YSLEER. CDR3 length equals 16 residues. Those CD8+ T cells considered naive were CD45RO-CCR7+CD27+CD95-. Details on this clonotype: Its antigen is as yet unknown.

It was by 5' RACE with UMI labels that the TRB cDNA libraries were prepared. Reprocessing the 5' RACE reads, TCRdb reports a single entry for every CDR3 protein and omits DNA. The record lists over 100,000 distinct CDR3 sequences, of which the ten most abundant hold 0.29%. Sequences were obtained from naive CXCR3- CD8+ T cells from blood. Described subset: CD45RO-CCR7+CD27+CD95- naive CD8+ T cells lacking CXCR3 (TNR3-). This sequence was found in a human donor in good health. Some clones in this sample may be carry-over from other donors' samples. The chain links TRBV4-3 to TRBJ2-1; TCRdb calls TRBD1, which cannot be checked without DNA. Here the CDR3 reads CASSQDVGDQNNEQFF.